This T cell receptor (beta chain) was observed in a study of CD8 T cells in ankylosing spondylitis. TCRdb reanalysed the 5' RACE reads using MiXCR and keeps one entry per CDR3 protein. The sample lists about 140,000 distinct CDR3 sequences; approximately 7.4% were seen once. Study outcomes and limitations: Some of the motif variants had earlier been found in reactive arthritis patients' fluid and blood. Among TCR beta sequences, a motif of several highly homologous variants appeared characteristic of ankylosing spondylitis blood.

This clonotype was found a few times. What it binds is unknown. This clonotype was obtained from a female donor with ankylosing spondylitis or in good health (not recorded which). What was sequenced was blood, either unsorted or a sorted T cell fraction (not recorded which).

Written as DNA, the CDR3 is TGCGCCAGCAGCCCTGGGACTAGCGGGGGTGATGAGCAGTTCTTC. Encoded protein: CASSPGTSGGDEQFF. The rearrangement uses TRBV4-3 and TRBJ2-1, with TRBD2 matching 14 bases. V shed 4 bases and J 8 bases; nucleotides not matched to a gene: 4. The CDR3 is 15 residues long. Germline V lookup: CDR1 LGHNA, CDR2 YSLEER.